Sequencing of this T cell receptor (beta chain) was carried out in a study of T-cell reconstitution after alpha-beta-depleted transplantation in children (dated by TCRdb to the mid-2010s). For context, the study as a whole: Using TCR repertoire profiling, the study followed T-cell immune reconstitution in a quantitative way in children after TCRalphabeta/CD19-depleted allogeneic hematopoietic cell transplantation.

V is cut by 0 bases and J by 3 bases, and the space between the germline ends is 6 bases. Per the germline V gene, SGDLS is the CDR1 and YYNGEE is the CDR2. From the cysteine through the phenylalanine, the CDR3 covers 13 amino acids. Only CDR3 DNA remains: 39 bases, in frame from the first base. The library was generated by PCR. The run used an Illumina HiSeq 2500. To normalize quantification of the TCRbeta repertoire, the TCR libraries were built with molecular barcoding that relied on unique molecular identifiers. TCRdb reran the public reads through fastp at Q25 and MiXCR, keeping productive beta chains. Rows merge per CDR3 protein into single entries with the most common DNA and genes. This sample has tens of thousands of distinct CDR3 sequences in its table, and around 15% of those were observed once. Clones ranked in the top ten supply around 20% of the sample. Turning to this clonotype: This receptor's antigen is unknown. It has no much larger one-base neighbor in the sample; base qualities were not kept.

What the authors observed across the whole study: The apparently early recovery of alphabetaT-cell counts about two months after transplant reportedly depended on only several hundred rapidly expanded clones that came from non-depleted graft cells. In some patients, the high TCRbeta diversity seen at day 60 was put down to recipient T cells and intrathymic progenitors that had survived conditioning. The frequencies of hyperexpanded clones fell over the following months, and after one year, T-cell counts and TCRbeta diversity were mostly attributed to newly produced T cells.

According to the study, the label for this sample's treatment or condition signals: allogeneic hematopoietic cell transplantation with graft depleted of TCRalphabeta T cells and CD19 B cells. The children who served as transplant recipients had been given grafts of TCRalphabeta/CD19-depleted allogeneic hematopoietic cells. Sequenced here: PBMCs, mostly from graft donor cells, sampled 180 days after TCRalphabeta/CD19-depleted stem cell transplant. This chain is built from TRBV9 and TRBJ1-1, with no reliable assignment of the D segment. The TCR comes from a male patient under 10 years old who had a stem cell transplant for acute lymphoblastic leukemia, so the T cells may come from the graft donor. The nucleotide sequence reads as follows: TGTGCCAGCAGCGTAGGCGGATACACTGAAGCTTTCTTT. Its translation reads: CASSVGGYTEAFF.